This T cell receptor (beta chain) was observed in a study of blood T cell repertoires in COVID-19 (TCRdb year 2020). Turning to the overall study: Samples covering the acute and convalescent phases of COVID-19 were provided by collaborators in the United States, Italy and Spain. The material from the prospective study consisted of cDNA or gDNA derived from T cells, B-cell-depleted T cells, or PBMCs. Deeply sampled blood TCRbeta repertoires from subjects exposed to, actively infected with, or recovered from COVID-19 were included in the dataset. The repertoires were released in a freely available public database intended as a resource for research on the immune response to SARS-CoV-2. The samples were drawn from the first 160 participants of the ongoing ImmuneRACE study and from under 1,500 subjects provided by 6 global collaborators. Where HLA class I and class II types were available, the types were taken from metadata supplied by the sample provider, not from assay-based typing. A de-identified subject ID, COVID-19 status, age in years and sex were almost always included in the sample metadata.

Only a few counts were recorded for this clone. The specificity of this receptor is unknown. No much larger clonotype is one base removed from it; base qualities were not supplied. Overall results and qualifications from the work: Clinical and demographic metadata were provided uncurated, with the amount varying by source and participant.

As encoded in the germline V gene, CDR1 is SNHLY while CDR2 is FYNNEI. Reading from cysteine to phenylalanine, the CDR3 counts 13 amino acids. Left in the record is the CDR3 DNA by itself, 39 bases read in frame from the first base. The trim is 7 bases for V and 6 bases for J, with a gap of 15 bases between the germline ends. The immunoSEQ Assay, a bias-controlled multiplex PCR, was used to amplify TCRbeta CDR3 regions from genomic DNA. For the original study's pipeline: The number of nucleated cells in each sample was estimated from the amplification of reference gene primers within the assay. To quantify the absolute abundance of each unique TCRbeta CDR3 rearrangement, sequence reads were collapsed and filtered. Productive Simpson clonality was computed per sample as the square root of Simpson's diversity index over productive rearrangements. In TCRdb, the immuneACCESS table is reduced to in-frame sequences with V and J assigned. These tables do not hold every clone; where another copy was compared, an unresolved V gene accounts for under half, and the others remain unexplained. D and trimming were read from the DNA, whereas the V and J calls and clone size are those reported in that table. In this sample the table shows tens of thousands of clones, roughly two thirds of which occur a single time. Of the sample, 4% to 5.5% falls within the top ten clones.

One collaborating source in Seattle enrolled patients during active infection and followed them longitudinally through the course of disease. Each collaborating institution followed its own protocols to collect whole blood in K2EDTA tubes. For TCRbeta analysis, collaborators shipped samples as frozen whole blood, isolated PBMCs, or DNA extracted from either of those sample types. The receptor comes from a woman between 70 and 85 years old with COVID-19, enrolled during active disease. The chain is made from TRBV2 and TRBJ1-2, with the D gene not confidently named. The sequencing input was peripheral blood. Read as DNA, the sequence is TGTGCCAGCAAAGATAGGAGGGAGGATGGCTACACCTTC. Its product reads: CASKDRREDGYTF.